This record looks at one T cell receptor (beta chain) sequence and its context. Per the study methods: Reference gene primer amplification yielded estimated nucleated cell counts. Sequenced by immunoSEQ multiplex PCR; TCRdb stores in-frame clones only, minus some. V and J calls plus clone size are reproduced from that table; the DNA served to infer D and trimming. The sample holds roughly 50,000 clones; roughly 87% are singletons and the top ten take around 9.6%. This sample is part of a study of blood T cell repertoires in COVID-19. Study-level information: Samples of COVID-19 (acute and convalescent) were obtained from the United States, Italy and Spain. T cells, B-cell-depleted T cells, or PBMCs provided the cDNA or gDNA that served as material.

The CDR3 loop spans 14 amino acids. Trimming took 6 bases from V and 0 from J, leaving 9 bases between them. In germline, CDR1 is MNHEY, CDR2 SVGEGT. The sequence derives from a human donor in a cohort sampled during active COVID-19. The specimen was peripheral blood. This chain links TRBV6-2 or TRBV6-3 with TRBJ1-5; no clear D gene. The CDR3 sequence: CASSWSGSNQPQHF. In nucleotides, the CDR3 is TGTGCCAGCAGCTGGTCGGGTAGCAATCAGCCCCAGCATTTT.